These 14 T cell receptor beta chains came from one sample sequenced in a study of shared clonotypes between healthy human individuals. Method: immunoSEQ multiplex PCR; TCRdb's copy keeps in-frame clones and lacks some. The sample shows over a million clones, around 95% of them seen only once. The sequenced sample was naive CD4+ T cells sorted from blood. Noted subset: CD45RA+ positively selected. These receptors were collected from a man between 25 and 39 years old in good health.

The V and J genes are TRBV5-1 and TRBJ2-1; possibly TRBD1 for D (6 bases). This CDR3 is 19 amino acids long. V was cut by 3 bases and J by 0 bases, with 22 bases left in between. CDR1 and CDR2 (germline): SGHRS, YFSETQ. CDR3: CASSSRPILTGSSYNEQFF. DNA for the CDR3: TGCGCCAGCAGCTCCCGCCCTATCTTAACAGGGAGCTCCTACAATGAGCAGTTCTTC.

Remarks on this clone: Other DNA sequences in the sample encode the same CDR3. The chain employs TRBV5-1 and TRBJ1-4, with D possibly being TRBD1 (5 bases). Trimming took off 1 base at V and 5 bases at J, with 9 bases between the two ends. The CDR3 loop spans 14 amino acids. Germline values: CDR1 SGHRS, CDR2 YFSETQ. The CDR3 bases are TGCGCCAGCAGCTTGCAGGGCCCCAATGAAAAACTGTTTTTT. Protein sequence: CASSLQGPNEKLFF. The variable domain in full, with the rest retrieved from reference TRBV5-1 and TRBJ1-4, is KAGVTQTPRYLIKTRGQQVTLSCSPISGHRSVSWYQQTPGQGLQFLFEYFSETQRNKGNFPGRFSGRQFSNSRSEMNVSTLELGDSALYLCASSLQGPNEKLFFGSGTQLSVL.

The chain joins TRBV29-1 to TRBJ2-3; 7 bases fit TRBD2. Germline CDR1 SQVTM, CDR2 ANQGSEA. This CDR3 comprises 15 residues. J gave up 2 bases and V 4 bases, and 9 bases lay outside the gene matches. CDR3 coding DNA: TGCAGCGTTGGGCCCCTCGGGGACTACACAGATACGCAGTATTTT. Protein sequence: CSVGPLGDYTDTQYF.

This chain connects TRBV5-1 to TRBJ2-6; D not certain. Looked up from germline, CDR1 is SGHRS and CDR2 is YFSETQ. With 0 bases removed from V and 1 base from J, the gap between germline ends came to 8 bases. This CDR3 is 16 amino acids long. The CDR3 loop is CASSLAEKSGANVLTF. CDR3 bases: TGCGCCAGCAGCTTGGCCGAGAAATCTGGGGCCAACGTCCTGACTTTC.

J is TRBJ2-7 and V is TRBV30; 7 bases are a match to TRBD2. Germline CDR1 GTSNPN, CDR2 SVGIG (reference sequence). The CDR3 runs 15 residues. Trimming cost V 4 bases and J 2 bases; bases outside gene matches: 11. The CDR3 loop is CAWNNGGEGTYEQYF. As DNA, the CDR3 is TGTGCCTGGAACAATGGGGGGGAGGGGACCTACGAGCAGTACTTC.

CDR3 in DNA: TGTGCCAGCAGGACGGACTGGGGTGAGCAGTTCTTC. Amino acids: CASRTDWGEQFF. The chain couples TRBV2 to TRBJ2-1; D perhaps matches TRBD2 (5 bases). V lost 6 bases, J lost 9 bases, and 12 bases lay in between. The CDR3 has 12 residues. CDR1 is SNHLY, CDR2 FYNNEI, per germline.

The rearrangement uses TRBV18 and TRBJ2-1, with D possibly called TRBD1 or TRBD2 (5 bases each). The CDR3 is 16 amino acids. Germline V gene sequence: CDR1 KGHSH, CDR2 LQKENI. V lost 4 bases to trimming and J lost 6 bases, with 19 bases between them. CDR3 in amino acids: CASSLSGTSLGNEQFF. CDR3 nucleotide sequence: TGTGCCAGCTCACTATCCGGGACCAGCCTGGGCAATGAGCAGTTCTTC.

This clone was picked up one time. The chain is built from TRBV27 and TRBJ1-1, with D unclear. This CDR3 comprises 15 residues. V dropped 3 bases and J dropped 4 bases, with 15 bases sitting between them. Germline V gives CDR1 MNHEY, CDR2 SMNVEV (reference sequence). Here the CDR3 reads CASSFALARRTEAFF. Written as DNA, the CDR3 is TGTGCCAGCAGTTTCGCCTTAGCGCGCCGCACTGAAGCTTTCTTT.

Concerning this clone itself: Sequence at one end of the junction differs from germline and may be a read error. Distinct nucleotide sequences in the sample also encode this CDR3. The CDR3 loop reads CASSLTGTTEAFF. CDR3 nucleotide sequence: TGTGCCAGCAGCCTAACAGGGACCACTGAAGCTTTCTTT. J is TRBJ1-1 and V is TRBV7-3; tentatively, D is TRBD1 (6 bases). The CDR3 extends over 13 amino acids. CDR1 is SGHTA and CDR2 is FQGTGA in the germline V gene.

The chain employs TRBV29-1 and TRBJ2-1, with 10 bases identical to TRBD2. J gave up 5 bases and V 4 bases, and 2 bases lay outside the gene matches. The germline gives CDR1 SQVTM, CDR2 ANQGSEA. CDR3 size: 13 residues. CDR3 in DNA: TGCAGCGTTGGGGGACTAGCGAACAATGAGCAGTTCTTC. This translates into CSVGGLANNEQFF.

The CDR3 nucleotides read TGTGCCAGCAGTTACTCAGGGGACAGCACCTACGAGCAGTACTTC. Amino acids: CASSYSGDSTYEQYF. The chain combines TRBV6-5 with TRBJ2-7, with 7 bases that match TRBD1. CDR1 and CDR2 (germline): MNHEY, SVGAGI. This CDR3 spans 15 amino acids. Germline trimming cut 0 bases from V and 2 bases from J; bases unmatched to any gene: 4.

The chain has TRBV5-6 and TRBJ2-5, with D uncertain. Trimming pared 2 bases from V and 2 bases from J, leaving 10 bases between. Germline CDR1 reads SGHDT; CDR2 reads YYEEEE. The CDR3 consists of 14 residues. DNA for the CDR3: TGTGCCAGCAGCTTACAGAACTCACAAGAGACCCAGTACTTC. It encodes CASSLQNSQETQYF.

This clone was counted a single time. V gene TRBV2 combines with J gene TRBJ2-5; 7 positions match TRBD2. J gave up 5 bases and V 4 bases, and 4 bases lay outside the gene matches. Germline V gene data show CDR1 as SNHLY and CDR2 as FYNNEI. This CDR3 is built from 13 residues. CDR3 bases: TGTGCCAGCAGTGTTGGGGGAGGGGAGACCCAGTACTTC. It is translated as CASSVGGGETQYF.

This chain connects TRBV2 to TRBJ2-3, with D maybe TRBD2 (7 bases). Trimming removed 6 bases from V and 1 base from J, with 14 bases in between. The CDR3 spans 15 residues. Germline V gene lookup returns CDR1 SNHLY and CDR2 FYNNEI. CDR3 sequence: CASRGGPGRTDTQYF. Written as DNA, the CDR3 is TGTGCCAGCAGGGGGGGGCCGGGGCGCACAGATACGCAGTATTTT.